The next 18 T cell receptor beta chains were all read from a single sample in a study of blood T cell repertoires in COVID-19. Assay used: immunoSEQ multiplex PCR; TCRdb lists only in-frame clones, some missing. The top ten hold about 6.2% of the sample, which has roughly 200,000 clones, approximately 87% seen once. Sequencing input: peripheral blood. The receptor source for this set is a man aged 55-75 years who had recovered from COVID-19.

The chain joins TRBV6-1 to TRBJ2-5; TRBD2 matches at 13 bases. The V and J ends lost 4 bases and 5 bases, in that order; junction bases with no gene match: 7. This CDR3 comprises 16 residues. The V gene's germline CDR1 is MNHNS and CDR2 SASEGT. The CDR3 reads CASSGGLAGVYETQYF. In DNA, the CDR3 is TGTGCCAGCAGTGGCGGACTAGCGGGAGTCTACGAGACCCAGTACTTC.

The chain joins TRBV28 to TRBJ2-7; tentative D call: TRBD1 (6 bases). Trimming took off 1 base at V and 2 bases at J, with 12 bases between the two ends. The V gene's germline CDR1 is MDHEN and CDR2 SYDVKM. There are 15 residues in the CDR3. DNA of the CDR3: TGTGCCAGCAGTTTATCATTGGGGGCTACCTACGAGCAGTACTTC. It specifies CASSLSLGATYEQYF.

The genes are TRBV29-1 and TRBJ2-2; D is unresolved. The germline CDR1 and CDR2 sequences are SQVTM and ANQGSEA. The CDR3 is 15 amino acids. The V end was cut by 6 bases, the J end by 1 base, with 15 bases between. Written as DNA, the CDR3 is TGCAGCGTCTTTTCTCCCTCCAGGAACACCGGGGAGCTGTTTTTT. This gives the protein CSVFSPSRNTGELFF.

The chain couples TRBV3-1 (or the pseudogene TRBV3-2) to TRBJ2-1; 8 nucleotides line up with TRBD2. The ends lost 0 bases at V and 13 bases at J; junction bases unmatched: 8. The germline CDR1 and CDR2 sequences are LGHDT and YNNKEL (reference sequence). This CDR3 spans 14 amino acids. The CDR3 DNA is TGTGCCAGCAGCCAAGATACAGGCGGGAGGCTTCAGTTCTTC. Translating gives CASSQDTGGRLQFF.

This rearrangement joins TRBV27 to TRBJ1-5; the match to TRBD1 covers 11 bases. J was trimmed by 5 bases and V by 3 bases; bases with no gene match: 9. Germline loops: CDR1 MNHEY, CDR2 SMNVEV (reference sequence). The length of the CDR3 is 17 residues. The CDR3 sequence: CASSFSRTGGKDQPQHF. In DNA form, the CDR3 reads TGTGCCAGCAGTTTTAGCCGGACAGGGGGCAAAGATCAGCCCCAGCATTTT.

The chain recombines TRBV23-1 with TRBJ1-2; D is perhaps TRBD1 (6 bases). TRBV23-1 is an ORF, with its function uncertain. The CDR3 has 15 amino acids. Trimming cost V 8 bases and J 2 bases, with 18 bases left between them. The CDR3 nucleotides are TGCGCCAGCGGGCGGGCTTTTACAGGGAACTATGGCTACACCTTC. Its protein is CASGRAFTGNYGYTF.

The chain uses TRBV7-2 and TRBJ2-7; 12 positions match TRBD2. The junction had 6 bases not matched to a gene; V was cut back by 5 bases and J by 4 bases. The length of the CDR3 is 15 residues. Germline V gene data show CDR1 as SGHTA and CDR2 as FQGNSA. The CDR3: CASSPRLAGEYEQYF. CDR3 coding DNA: TGTGCCAGCAGCCCCCGACTAGCGGGAGAATACGAGCAGTACTTC. Based on the CDR3 plus reference TRBV7-2 and TRBJ2-7, the full variable domain is GAGVSQSPSNKVTEKGKDVELRCDPISGHTALYWYRQSLGQGLEFLIYFQGNSAPDKSGLPSDRFSAERTGGSVSTLTIQRTQQEDSAVYLCASSPRLAGEYEQYFGPGTRLTVT.

The chain carries TRBV5-6 and TRBJ2-5; 9 bases map to TRBD2. Germline V gene lookup returns CDR1 SGHDT and CDR2 YYEEEE. Trimming at V came to 1 base and at J to 3 bases, leaving 1 base not matched to a gene. The CDR3 has 14 amino acids. CDR3 protein: CASSLRGGEETQYF. CDR3 nucleotide sequence: TGTGCCAGCAGCTTGCGCGGGGGGGAAGAGACCCAGTACTTC.

The rearrangement uses TRBV7-9 and TRBJ2-7, with TRBD2 as a possible D gene (5 bases). This CDR3 has 14 amino acids. Trimming took off 0 bases at V and 3 bases at J, with 9 bases between the two ends. Germline assignment: CDR1 SEHNR and CDR2 FQNEAQ (reference sequence). This CDR3 reads CASSLAGVVYEQYF. DNA for the CDR3: TGTGCCAGCAGCTTAGCGGGAGTCGTCTACGAGCAGTACTTC.

The chain joins TRBV6-1 to TRBJ2-4; TRBD1 is a possible D gene (6 bases). From germline, CDR1 is MNHNS and CDR2 SASEGT. Deletions cut 6 bases from V and 5 bases from J, with 8 bases between. This CDR3 has 12 amino acids. CDR3 in DNA: TGTGCCAGCAGGGACAGCGAAAACATTCAGTACTTC. This encodes CASRDSENIQYF.

This chain connects TRBV4-1 to TRBJ2-1, with D hard to call. The CDR3 covers 15 residues. V was shortened by 0 bases and J by 6 bases, with 12 bases between the two germline ends. Germline V CDR1 and CDR2: MGHRA, YSYEKL. The CDR3 loop is CASSQDLSSANEQFF. The CDR3 DNA follows: TGCGCCAGCAGCCAAGACTTGAGCTCTGCCAATGAGCAGTTCTTC.

The chain recombines TRBV3-1 (or the pseudogene TRBV3-2) with TRBJ2-7, with D possibly TRBD1 on 6 matching bases. Germline V lookup: CDR1 LGHDT, CDR2 YNNKEL (reference sequence). The CDR3 contains 11 residues. V was pared by 6 bases and J by 7 bases, with 10 bases between. In DNA, the CDR3 is TGTGCCAGCAGTCGAGGGGGAGAGCAGTACTTC. It is translated as CASSRGGEQYF.

The gene calls are TRBV11-3 and TRBJ2-1; 10 nucleotides agree with TRBD2. CDR3 size: 16 residues. Germline loops: CDR1 SGHNT, CDR2 YENEEA. Trimming removed 8 bases from V and 9 bases from J; junction bases left unmatched: 16. CDR3 DNA: TGTGCCAGCGAACCGGGAAAGGGACTAGCGCATAGTGAGCAGTTCTTC. Its translation: CASEPGKGLAHSEQFF.

This chain connects TRBV30 to TRBJ2-2; 8 bases agree with TRBD1. The CDR3 is 18 amino acids. CDR1 and CDR2 (germline): GTSNPN, SVGIG (reference sequence). The V segment lost 3 bases and the J segment 4 bases; nucleotides outside the gene matches: 16. CDR3 loop: CAWSNKRGDRGATGELFF. The CDR3 bases are TGTGCCTGGAGCAACAAAAGGGGAGACAGGGGCGCCACCGGGGAGCTGTTTTTT. Looking up the rest from reference TRBV30 and TRBJ2-2 gives the full variable domain: SQTIHQWPATLVQPVGSPLSLECTVEGTSNPNLYWYRQAAGRGLQLLFYSVGIGQISSEVPQNLSASRPQDRQFILSSKKLLLSDSGFYLCAWSNKRGDRGATGELFFGEGSRLTVL.

The table lists this clone with a few counts. This chain joins TRBV5-6 and TRBJ1-3, with 9 bases identical to TRBD1. CDR3 length: 15 amino acids. V lost 4 bases, J lost 3 bases, and 5 bases stayed unmatched. Germline V gene sequence: CDR1 SGHDT, CDR2 YYEEEE. The chain's CDR3 is CASSTQGAIGNTIYF. In nucleotides, the CDR3 is TGTGCCAGCAGCACACAGGGGGCGATTGGAAACACCATATATTTT.

The V and J genes are TRBV5-4 and TRBJ2-7, with 12 bases that match TRBD1. This CDR3 has 15 amino acids. CDR1 and CDR2 from the germline V gene are SGHNT and YYREEE (reference sequence). The trim removed 3 bases at V and 7 bases at J, leaving 8 bases unmatched. CDR3 region: CASSYAGTGGKEQYF. As DNA, the CDR3 is TGTGCCAGCAGCTACGCCGGGACAGGGGGCAAGGAGCAGTACTTC. The variable domain in full, with the rest retrieved from reference TRBV5-4 and TRBJ2-7, is ETGVTQSPTHLIKTRGQQVTLRCSSQSGHNTVSWYQQALGQGPQFIFQYYREEENGRGNFPPRFSGLQFPNYSSELNVNALELDDSALYLCASSYAGTGGKEQYFGPGTRLTVT.

The V gene is TRBV19, the J gene TRBJ1-2; D gene ambiguous. The CDR3 covers 12 residues. Per germline, CDR1 LNHDA and CDR2 SQIVND (reference sequence). Trimming took 7 bases from V and 4 from J, leaving 10 bases between them. The chain's CDR3 is CASKRVGYGYTF. As DNA, the CDR3 is TGTGCCAGTAAGAGGGTGGGCTATGGCTACACCTTC.

V usage is TRBV5-4 and J usage is TRBJ1-2; D uncertain. V was trimmed by 1 base and J by 8 bases, leaving 12 bases between them. Germline assignment: CDR1 SGHNT and CDR2 YYREEE (reference sequence). This CDR3 has 13 amino acids. CDR3 sequence (DNA): TGTGCCAGCAGCTTGCCGGACTTCGGGGGCTACACCTTC. Its protein is CASSLPDFGGYTF.